A selection of T cell receptor beta chains follows, all from one sample in a study of CD8 T cells in Susac syndrome. MiXCR, applied by TCRdb to the immunoSEQ multiplex PCR reads, yields one record per CDR3 protein. The table has over 140,000 distinct CDR3 sequences, over 90% seen once. Sequencing was carried out using CD4+ T cells from PBMCs. The source of these receptors is a human donor with Susac syndrome. Each CDR3 is given without its conserved first and last residue. The D gene is left open where the match is weak. Part of the rows lack a size; the others show once, few, many or a class for expanded clones.

v_gene	j_gene	abundance	d_gene	CDR3aa
TRBV7-6	TRBJ1-2	-	-	ASSQGQHYGYT
TRBV5-4	TRBJ1-1	-	-	ASSAGPGTEAF
TRBV13	TRBJ2-1	-	TRBD2	ASSTRLARNYNEQF
TRBV29-1	TRBJ2-7	-	TRBD2	SVTSGSHIWEQY
TRBV20-1	TRBJ1-1	-	-	SASRPNTEAF
TRBV15	TRBJ2-3	-	-	ATSSLPTVDTQY
TRBV30	TRBJ2-3	-	-	AWTFGADTQY
TRBV28	TRBJ2-2	-	-	ASSSPGSTGELF
TRBV15	TRBJ1-6	-	-	ATSRDLGQLNSPLH
TRBV15	TRBJ1-5	-	-	ATSRAGGQPQH
TRBV5-1	TRBJ2-3	-	-	ASSRVGTDTQY
TRBV18	TRBJ1-2	once	TRBD1	ASSPPTGRYANYGYT
TRBV4-3	TRBJ2-1	-	-	ASSQQGAGVVYEQF
TRBV7-9	TRBJ1-2	-	-	ASSPQQGNYGYT
TRBV20-1	TRBJ1-6	-	-	SAADGARSSPLH
TRBV30	TRBJ2-4	-	-	AWSPGAKNIQY
TRBV20-1	TRBJ2-1	-	TRBD2	SASMTSAYNEQF
TRBV5-5	TRBJ2-1	-	TRBD2	ASSLEGRGGYNEQF
TRBV7-8	TRBJ1-2	-	TRBD1	ASSPRTGANYGYT
TRBV5-1	TRBJ2-1	-	TRBD2	ASSPGLAHYNEQF
TRBV29-1	TRBJ2-1	-	-	SVYTPDRYNEQF
TRBV25-1	TRBJ2-7	-	-	ASSIGLEEQY
TRBV28	TRBJ2-6	-	-	ASSSSWAGANVLT
TRBV7-9	TRBJ1-1	-	-	ASSLAGRSEAF
TRBV2	TRBJ2-1	-	-	ASSGGTPYNEQF
TRBV5-6	TRBJ2-4	-	-	ASSEDPFSPIQY
TRBV25-1	TRBJ2-7	-	TRBD2	ASSDDSGASYEQY
TRBV9	TRBJ1-2	-	-	ASSVDRWDGYGYT
TRBV11-2	TRBJ2-4	once	-	ASSAPMSANIQY
TRBV30	TRBJ2-7	-	TRBD1	AWIHHPRDRSSYEQY
TRBV12-3/TRBV12-4	TRBJ2-3	-	-	ASTPSTRRDTQY
TRBV18	TRBJ2-7	-	-	ASSPLLGGYEQY
TRBV20-1	TRBJ2-4	-	-	SARYRTDQNIQY
TRBV12-3/TRBV12-4	TRBJ2-6	-	-	ASRDRANVLT
TRBV30	TRBJ1-2	-	TRBD1	AWSVQGKRRTGIYGYT
TRBV30	TRBJ2-5	-	-	AWSTGKELGETQY
TRBV30	TRBJ2-5	-	-	AWSVILQETQY
TRBV29-1	TRBJ2-5	-	-	SVVTNEGTQY
TRBV4-1	TRBJ2-1	-	-	ASSPKGGDYYNEQF
TRBV20-1	TRBJ1-2	-	-	SGTEANYGYT
TRBV30	TRBJ2-5	-	-	AWSPGETQY
TRBV28	TRBJ2-4	-	-	ASSLVGVVNIQY
TRBV20-1	TRBJ1-2	-	-	SAPMEANYGYT
TRBV12-3/TRBV12-4	TRBJ1-1	-	-	ASSFSGVMNTEAF
TRBV30	TRBJ1-1	-	-	AWSALGNTEAF
TRBV7-9	TRBJ2-3	few	-	ASSLAGYTQY
TRBV27	TRBJ2-3	-	-	ASSSRLVPGNSISTDTQY
TRBV12-3/TRBV12-4	TRBJ1-1	-	-	ASLAGANTEAF
TRBV20-1	TRBJ2-7	-	TRBD2	SARRTSGSYEQY
TRBV7-3	TRBJ2-2	-	TRBD2	ASSQNRGVGELF
TRBV13	TRBJ2-1	-	TRBD2	ASSLLAGDDSYNEQF
TRBV30	TRBJ2-3	-	-	ACPNRAFGGTQY
TRBV5-4	TRBJ2-1	-	TRBD1	ASSPRTGHEQF
TRBV3-1	TRBJ2-3	-	-	ASSQLQRDTQY
TRBV5-6	TRBJ2-5	-	-	ASSRPAGLQETQY
TRBV6-2/TRBV6-3	TRBJ1-5	once	-	ASNSIDSPNQPQH
TRBV20-1	TRBJ2-5	-	-	SAGTQY
TRBV29-1	TRBJ1-5	-	TRBD1	SVIGTDPNQPQH
TRBV27	TRBJ2-5	-	-	ASSSQQRKTQY
TRBV15	TRBJ1-2	-	TRBD1	ATSRSDRPYGYT